What follows are 21 T cell receptor beta chains derived from one specimen sequenced in a study of T cells in Graves' hyperthyroidism and ophthalmopathy. RNA transcripts served as the template for amplifying TCR beta CDR3 regions. HTBI primers drove first-round RT-PCR of the TCR CDR3. MiXCR, run by TCRdb on the multiplex PCR reads, gives a single entry per CDR3 protein. The sample shows 350,000 to 400,000 distinct CDR3 sequences, 15% to 20% of them seen only once. Sequenced: blood. These receptors all stem from a woman under 30 with Graves' hyperthyroidism.

The chain is built from TRBV6-1 and TRBJ1-6; no clear D. The CDR3 is 13 residues long. Germline V gene sequence: CDR1 MNHNS, CDR2 SASEGT. Trimming pared 5 bases from V and 3 bases from J, leaving 5 bases between. In DNA, the CDR3 is TGTGCCAGCAGTCGGGACTATAATTCACCCCTCCACTTT. It is translated as CASSRDYNSPLHF.

There are many counts of this clonotype. The V call is TRBV20-1, the J call TRBJ2-7; the D gene is possibly TRBD1 (5 bases). The CDR3 contains 19 residues. From germline, CDR1 is DFQATT and CDR2 SNEGSKA (reference sequence). Between the trimmed V and J ends, which lost 0 bases and 0 bases, there was a span of 24 bases. CDR3 sequence (DNA): TGCAGTGCTAGAGATGCTGGGCCACAGGATTATTTTCGCTCCTACGAGCAGTACTTC. Protein product: CSARDAGPQDYFRSYEQYF.

The chain is built from TRBV6-1 and TRBJ2-1; D tentatively fits TRBD1 or TRBD2 (5 bases each). V was shortened by 0 bases and J by 6 bases, with 6 bases between the two germline ends. Germline CDR1 and CDR2: MNHNS and SASEGT. This CDR3 region has 13 residues. This CDR3 reads CASSEAGVNEQFF. Written as DNA, the CDR3 is TGTGCCAGCAGTGAAGCGGGGGTCAATGAGCAGTTCTTC.

This clonotype has at least ten counts. The J gene is TRBJ2-5, the V gene TRBV20-1; D is possibly TRBD2 (6 bases). The CDR3 sequence is 13 residues long. V was shortened by 5 bases and J by 3 bases, with 13 bases between the two germline ends. Germline V gives CDR1 DFQATT, CDR2 SNEGSKA (reference sequence). CDR3 sequence reads: CSAPLAGKETQYF. As DNA, the CDR3 is TGCAGTGCTCCACTCGCGGGAAAAGAGACCCAGTACTTC.

This clonotype was observed at least ten times. The chain links TRBV11-2 to TRBJ1-1; D remains unclear. V lost 3 bases, J lost 8 bases, and 16 bases lay in between. The CDR3 is 14 residues long. Germline V gives CDR1 SGHAT, CDR2 FQNNGV. The CDR3, as DNA: TGTGCCAGCAGCTTCTTTGAAGGGTCCGGAGAAGCTTTCTTT. It encodes CASSFFEGSGEAFF.

This clonotype has ten or more counts. The chain recombines TRBV13 with TRBJ2-3; the D call may be TRBD1 or TRBD2 (6 bases each). Germline CDR1 and CDR2: PRHDT and FYEKMQ (reference sequence). The V gene lost 3 bases and the J gene lost 6 bases, with 19 bases spanning the gap. This CDR3 is built from 16 residues. The DNA for the CDR3 is TGTGCCAGCAGCTTTCAGGGGCTCTCGGGGGCCGATACGCAGTATTTT. It encodes CASSFQGLSGADTQYF.

This clonotype was observed at least ten times. This chain connects TRBV7-8 to TRBJ2-5; D is tentatively TRBD1 or TRBD2 (7 bases each). CDR1 is SGHVS and CDR2 is FQNEAQ in the germline V gene. V was trimmed by 6 bases and J by 3 bases, leaving 23 bases between them. This CDR3 is 17 amino acids long. The DNA of the CDR3 is TGTGCCAGCAGTTTCGCAAGAGGGGGCGGGGGCGAAGAGACCCAGTACTTC. Protein sequence: CASSFARGGGGEETQYF.

The V gene is TRBV19, the J gene TRBJ1-2; unclear D gene. Trimming pared 1 base from V and 7 bases from J, leaving 10 bases between. The CDR3 extends over 13 amino acids. In germline, CDR1 is LNHDA, CDR2 SQIVND (reference sequence). The CDR3 loop is CASSIVWGSGYTF. The CDR3, as DNA: TGTGCCAGTAGTATAGTATGGGGAAGTGGCTACACCTTC.

This clonotype has at least ten counts. CDR3 sequence reads: CSAGQGFDGYTF. In DNA, the CDR3 is TGCAGTGCAGGACAGGGGTTCGATGGCTACACCTTC. V usage is TRBV20-1 and J usage is TRBJ1-2; TRBD1 matches 9 bases. The CDR3 contains 12 residues. V lost 6 bases to trimming and J lost 6 bases; unmatched junction nucleotides: 5. The germline gives CDR1 DFQATT, CDR2 SNEGSKA (reference sequence).

This clonotype has ten or more counts. The chain recombines TRBV9 with TRBJ2-2; D gene unclear. The CDR3 contains 14 residues. CDR1 is SGDLS and CDR2 is YYNGEE in the germline V gene. V was shortened by 0 bases and J by 2 bases, with 5 bases between the two germline ends. The CDR3 spells CASSVGRNTGELFF. In nucleotides, the CDR3 is TGTGCCAGCAGCGTAGGTAGAAACACCGGGGAGCTGTTTTTT.

The chain carries TRBV18 and TRBJ1-2, with 9 positions matching TRBD1. The CDR3 totals 13 residues. Trimming cost V 6 bases and J 9 bases; bases outside gene matches: 8. Per germline, CDR1 KGHSH and CDR2 LQKENI. The CDR3 DNA sequence: TGTGCCAGCTCCCTGGGACAGGGAGCCAGCTACACCTTC. Translating gives CASSLGQGASYTF.

At least ten counts were recorded for this clonotype. This chain links TRBV12-3 or TRBV12-4 with TRBJ1-2, with D hard to call. V shed 1 base and J shed 8 bases, with 8 bases lying between them. CDR3 length equals 12 residues. The CDR3 coding sequence is TGTGCCAGCAGTTTAGGGCCGATGGGCTACACCTTC. The encoded protein is CASSLGPMGYTF.

This clonotype has ten or more counts. The CDR3 loop is CASSFDRGRGYTF. The CDR3 nucleotides are TGTGCCAGCAGTTTCGACAGGGGCCGCGGCTACACCTTC. The chain has TRBV27 and TRBJ1-2; TRBD1 aligns across 8 bases. The CDR3 totals 13 residues. CDR1 is MNHEY and CDR2 is SMNVEV in the germline V gene (reference sequence). V was pared by 3 bases and J by 8 bases, with 5 bases of the junction left unmatched.

The chain links TRBV12-3 or TRBV12-4 to TRBJ1-1, with D maybe TRBD1 (5 bases). CDR3 length: 15 residues. Trimming took off 4 bases at V and 1 base at J, with 13 bases between the two ends. The CDR3 DNA sequence: TGTGCCAGCAGTTCACCGGGACGGGAGAACACTGAAGCTTTCTTT. This sequence encodes CASSSPGRENTEAFF.

This clonotype was seen repeatedly, ten times or more. V gene TRBV5-1 combines with J gene TRBJ1-2; TRBD1 matches 9 bases. This CDR3 has 15 residues. The V gene's germline CDR1 is SGHRS and CDR2 YFSETQ. V shed 1 base and J 2 bases; nucleotides not matched to a gene: 3. CDR3 protein: CASSLPGTGNYGYTF. The CDR3 region has the DNA TGCGCCAGCAGCTTGCCCGGGACAGGGAACTATGGCTACACCTTC.

On this clonotype: One junction end does not reproduce the germline sequence, and a read error may be involved. V gene TRBV5-5 combines with J gene TRBJ2-2, with 7 nucleotides matching TRBD2. The V gene's germline CDR1 is SGHKS and CDR2 YYEKEE (reference sequence). This CDR3 region has 15 residues. For the CDR3, the DNA is TGTGCCAGCAGCTCCCGTGGTAGCGGGCCCGGGGAGCTGTTGTTT. It is translated as CASSSRGSGPGELLF.

This clonotype was counted many times. The gene calls are TRBV18 and TRBJ1-1; D unresolved. The CDR3 has 15 residues. Germline V CDR1 and CDR2: KGHSH, LQKENI. V shed 1 base and J shed 1 base, with 10 bases lying between them. Here the CDR3 reads CASSPLGRRNTEAFF. In nucleotides, the CDR3 is TGTGCCAGCTCACCACTCGGACGGCGGAACACTGAAGCTTTCTTT.

In its sample, this clonotype was seen many times. The chain couples TRBV6-1 to TRBJ2-5, with 8 bases fitting TRBD1. Germline V gene sequence: CDR1 MNHNS, CDR2 SASEGT. V gave up 7 bases and J gave up 1 base; unmatched junction bases: 14. This CDR3 has 17 residues. The CDR3 loop reads CASTAALGTGGQETQYF. The CDR3 DNA is TGTGCCAGCACCGCCGCCCTGGGTACAGGGGGCCAAGAGACCCAGTACTTC.

This rearrangement joins TRBV5-1 to TRBJ1-5; the match to TRBD1 covers 9 bases. CDR1 is SGHRS, CDR2 YFSETQ, per germline. Germline trimming cut 4 bases from V and 4 bases from J; bases unmatched to any gene: 12. The CDR3 loop spans 17 amino acids. In nucleotides, the CDR3 is TGCGCCAGCAGCCGGGACAGGGTAGAATTGGGAAATCAGCCCCAGCATTTT. It encodes CASSRDRVELGNQPQHF.

With regard to this clonotype: With a much larger clone just one base away, this may be a read error. V and J are TRBV7-9 and TRBJ2-7; the D is unclear. Germline V lookup: CDR1 SEHNR, CDR2 FQNEAQ (reference sequence). This CDR3 has 15 amino acids. V dropped 8 bases and J dropped 6 bases, with 23 bases sitting between them. CDR3 region: CASAVDGPTFFEQYF. The DNA of the CDR3 is TGTGCCAGCGCCGTTGACGGACCGACCTTCTTCGAGCAGTACTTC.

This clonotype was seen more than once but under ten times. This may be a read error: a much more frequent sequence differs by one nucleotide. Because it lacks the conserved phenylalanine or tryptophan at the end, this CDR3 is likely a read error. This chain joins TRBV20-1 and TRBJ1-2, with D unresolved. Trimming took 0 bases from V and 6 from J, leaving 11 bases between them. The CDR3 extends over 13 amino acids. CDR1 is DFQATT and CDR2 is SNEGSKA in the germline V gene (reference sequence). The CDR3 region is CSAREDGSDGYTY. In DNA, the CDR3 is TGCAGTGCTAGAGAGGACGGTAGCGATGGCTACACCTAC.